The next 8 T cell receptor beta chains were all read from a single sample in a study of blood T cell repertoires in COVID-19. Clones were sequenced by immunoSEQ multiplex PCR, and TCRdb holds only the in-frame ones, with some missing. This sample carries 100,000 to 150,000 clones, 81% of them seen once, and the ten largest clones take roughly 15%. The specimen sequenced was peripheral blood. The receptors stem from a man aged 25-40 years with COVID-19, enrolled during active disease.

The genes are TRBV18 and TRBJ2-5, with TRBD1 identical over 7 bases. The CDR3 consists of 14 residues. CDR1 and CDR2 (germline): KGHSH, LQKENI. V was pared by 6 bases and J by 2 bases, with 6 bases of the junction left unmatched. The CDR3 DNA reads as TGTGCCAGCTCTATCGGGACAGCTCAAGAGACCCAGTACTTC. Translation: CASSIGTAQETQYF.

The CDR3 region is CASSRTGATYEQYF. The CDR3 DNA sequence: TGTGCCAGCAGCCGGACAGGGGCAACCTACGAGCAGTACTTC. This chain joins TRBV28 and TRBJ2-7; 9 nucleotides agree with TRBD1. Looked up from germline, CDR1 is MDHEN and CDR2 is SYDVKM. V shed 6 bases and J 2 bases; nucleotides not matched to a gene: 5. This CDR3 region has 14 residues.

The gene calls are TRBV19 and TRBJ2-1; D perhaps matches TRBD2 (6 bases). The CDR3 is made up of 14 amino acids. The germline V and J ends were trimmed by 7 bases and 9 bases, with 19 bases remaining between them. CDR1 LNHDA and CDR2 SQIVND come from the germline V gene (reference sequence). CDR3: CASTLSGGPSEQFF. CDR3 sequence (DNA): TGTGCCAGTACCCTTAGCGGCGGGCCCAGTGAGCAGTTCTTC.

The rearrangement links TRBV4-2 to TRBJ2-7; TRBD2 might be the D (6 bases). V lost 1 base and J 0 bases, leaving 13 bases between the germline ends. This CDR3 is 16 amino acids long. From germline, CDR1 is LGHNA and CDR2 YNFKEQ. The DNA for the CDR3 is TGTGCCAGCAGCCAAGGCCCCCAGCGGGCCTCCTACGAGCAGTACTTC. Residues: CASSQGPQRASYEQYF.

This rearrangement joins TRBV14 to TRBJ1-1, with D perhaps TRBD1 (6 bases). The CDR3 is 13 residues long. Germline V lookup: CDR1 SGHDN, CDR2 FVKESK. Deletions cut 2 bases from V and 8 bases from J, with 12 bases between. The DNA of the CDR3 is TGTGCCAGCAGCCAAACGACTACAGGGGAAGCTTTCTTT. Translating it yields CASSQTTTGEAFF.

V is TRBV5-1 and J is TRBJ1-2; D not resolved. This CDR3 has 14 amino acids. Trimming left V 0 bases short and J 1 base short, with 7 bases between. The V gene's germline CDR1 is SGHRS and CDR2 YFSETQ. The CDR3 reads CASSLEGVNYGYTF. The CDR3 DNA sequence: TGCGCCAGCAGCTTGGAGGGAGTTAACTATGGCTACACCTTC.

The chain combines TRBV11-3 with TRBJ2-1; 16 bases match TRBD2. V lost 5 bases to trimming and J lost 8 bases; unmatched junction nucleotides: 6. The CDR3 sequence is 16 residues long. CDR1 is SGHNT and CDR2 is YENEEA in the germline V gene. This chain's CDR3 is CASSGGTSGRAYEQFF. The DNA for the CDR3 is TGTGCCAGCAGCGGGGGGACTAGCGGGAGGGCTTATGAGCAGTTCTTC. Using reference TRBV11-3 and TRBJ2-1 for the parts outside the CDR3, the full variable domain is EAGVVQSPRYKIIEKKQPVAFWCNPISGHNTLYWYLQNLGQGPELLIRYENEEAVDDSQLPKDRFSAERLKGVDSTLKIQPAELGDSAVYLCASSGGTSGRAYEQFFGPGTRLTVL.

The CDR3 loop is CATTMTGGVDTIYF. Written as DNA, the CDR3 is TGTGCCACAACAATGACAGGGGGCGTGGACACCATATATTTT. The rearrangement uses TRBV30 and TRBJ1-3; 10 nucleotides match TRBD1. The J segment lost 8 bases and the V segment lost 8 bases, leaving 12 bases of the junction unmatched. Germline CDR1 is GTSNPN and CDR2 is SVGIG (reference sequence). The CDR3 consists of 14 residues.